What follows is one T cell receptor (beta chain) and its context. Each of the patients experienced relapse following autologous stem cell transplantation, and their brentuximab vedotin exposure differed. TCRdb's copy holds only in-frame clones and misses some; the assay was immunoSEQ multiplex PCR. The repertoire consists of more than 90,000 clones, with around 81% occurring once and the leading ten covering less than 20%. The record originates from a study of PD-1 blockade in classical Hodgkin lymphoma. The TCR originated in a human donor with classical Hodgkin lymphoma. The sequencing used peripheral blood mononuclear cells (PBMCs), collected before the second cycle of nivolumab.

CDR3 amino acids: CASSAGHSADTQYF. CDR3 in DNA: TGTGCCAGCAGTGCGGGACACTCGGCGGATACGCAGTATTTT. The chain employs TRBV6-1 and TRBJ2-3; a possible D gene is TRBD1 (6 bases). The V and J ends lost 4 bases and 6 bases respectively, with 14 bases between them. The CDR3 extends over 14 amino acids. Looked up from germline, CDR1 is MNHNS and CDR2 is SASEGT.